Below, 15 T cell receptor beta chains from the same sample are listed, as sequenced in a study of technical replicates of blood from several donors. Some clones are missing from TCRdb's copy, which holds only in-frame ones; the method was immunoSEQ multiplex PCR. Among about 76,000 clones listed, roughly 91% were seen once. The material sequenced was T cells isolated from PBMCs. All receptors derive from a human donor in good health.

The V and J genes are TRBV4-1 and TRBJ2-1, with a weak D call TRBD2 (5 bases). CDR1 and CDR2 (germline): MGHRA, YSYEKL. The CDR3 has 15 residues. V dropped 1 base and J dropped 9 bases, with 16 bases sitting between them. CDR3 sequence reads: CASSQVYGVTGEQFF. CDR3 DNA: TGCGCCAGCAGCCAAGTTTACGGGGTCACGGGTGAGCAGTTCTTC.

The CDR3: CASSSPPFLLSGNTEAFF. As DNA, the CDR3 is TGTGCCAGCAGCTCGCCCCCGTTTCTTCTCAGCGGGAACACTGAAGCTTTCTTT. The V gene is TRBV5-5, the J gene TRBJ1-1; the D is unclear. Germline CDR1 and CDR2: SGHKS and YYEKEE (reference sequence). There are 18 residues in the CDR3. Trimming removed 3 bases from V and 1 base from J, with 22 bases in between.

This clone was seen just once. The chain combines TRBV7-3 with TRBJ2-5, with 7 bases lining up with TRBD1. V was pared by 4 bases and J by 0 bases, with 5 bases of the junction left unmatched. This CDR3 has 15 amino acids. CDR1 and CDR2 from the germline V gene are SGHTA and FQGTGA. The CDR3 reads CASSSQGRYQETQYF. The CDR3 DNA follows: TGTGCCAGCAGCTCACAGGGGCGATACCAAGAGACCCAGTACTTC.

The V and J genes are TRBV6-5 and TRBJ1-1; the D is unclear. Germline V gives CDR1 MNHEY, CDR2 SVGAGI. V lost 5 bases and J 1 base, leaving 11 bases between the germline ends. The length of the CDR3 is 14 residues. The chain's CDR3 is CASSNKQRNTEAFF. The CDR3 coding sequence is TGTGCCAGCAGTAACAAACAGAGGAACACTGAAGCTTTCTTT.

CDR3 protein: CASSLATVYGYTF. Here the CDR3 DNA reads TGTGCCAGCAGCTTAGCGACAGTATATGGCTACACCTTC. This sequence joins TRBV7-9 and TRBJ1-2, with a weak D call TRBD1 (5 bases). In germline, CDR1 is SEHNR, CDR2 FQNEAQ (reference sequence). The ends were cut back, 0 bases at V and 5 bases at J, with 7 bases in the middle. The CDR3 consists of 13 residues. The full variable domain, in which reference TRBV7-9 and TRBJ1-2 provide the parts outside the CDR3, is DTGVSQNPRHKITKRGQNVTFRCDPISEHNRLYWYRQTLGQGPEFLTYFQNEAQLEKSRLLSDRFSAERPKGSFSTLEIQRTEQGDSAMYLCASSLATVYGYTFGSGTRLTVV.

The V call is TRBV5-1, the J call TRBJ1-1; 9 bases match TRBD1. The CDR3 totals 13 residues. V lost 7 bases to trimming and J lost 5 bases; unmatched junction nucleotides: 6. Germline loops: CDR1 SGHRS, CDR2 YFSETQ. In DNA form, the CDR3 reads TGCGCCAGCGGGGGACAGGGCGAAACTGAAGCTTTCTTT. This encodes CASGGQGETEAFF. The full variable domain, with the rest looked up from reference TRBV5-1 and TRBJ1-1, is KAGVTQTPRYLIKTRGQQVTLSCSPISGHRSVSWYQQTPGQGLQFLFEYFSETQRNKGNFPGRFSGRQFSNSRSEMNVSTLELGDSALYLCASGGQGETEAFFGQGTRLTVV.

CDR3 in DNA: TGTGCCAGCAGTTCGCGGACAGCCCTCACGGGAGAGCAGTACTTC. It yields the protein CASSSRTALTGEQYF. The rearrangement links TRBV27 to TRBJ2-7; D perhaps matches TRBD1 (6 bases). Germline values: CDR1 MNHEY, CDR2 SMNVEV (reference sequence). The CDR3 consists of 15 residues. V lost 4 bases and J 7 bases, leaving 20 bases between the germline ends.

The V call is TRBV27, the J call TRBJ1-1, with a weak D call TRBD1 (6 bases). V lost 5 bases and J 4 bases, leaving 17 bases between the germline ends. This CDR3 region has 15 residues. CDR1 and CDR2 from the germline V gene are MNHEY and SMNVEV (reference sequence). The CDR3 sequence: CASSMQGITSTEAFF. The CDR3 DNA is TGTGCCAGCAGTATGCAGGGGATCACGAGCACTGAAGCTTTCTTT.

A single count supports this clone. This chain joins TRBV18 and TRBJ1-1, with a possible D match to TRBD1 (6 bases). CDR1 and CDR2 (germline): KGHSH, LQKENI. This CDR3 contains 15 residues. The V end was cut by 6 bases, the J end by 10 bases, with 24 bases between. CDR3 DNA sequence: TGTGCCAGCTCCTTCAGTAACCCCCCAGGGGCAGTAGCTTTCTTT. Protein product: CASSFSNPPGAVAFF.

The chain joins TRBV27 to TRBJ2-2; 9 bases are shared with TRBD2. CDR3 size: 16 residues. Germline CDR1 is MNHEY and CDR2 is SMNVEV (reference sequence). With 0 bases clipped from V and 4 bases from J, the junction kept 3 bases outside the gene matches. The CDR3, as DNA: TGTGCCAGCAGTTTATCCTCTAGCGGGATCACCGGGGAGCTGTTTTTT. Translated: CASSLSSSGITGELFF.

CDR3 region: CASSLKVGRLAGSYEQYF. The CDR3 nucleotides read TGTGCCAGCAGCTTGAAGGTGGGCCGACTAGCGGGGTCCTACGAGCAGTACTTC. This rearrangement joins TRBV5-4 to TRBJ2-7; 11 nucleotides line up with TRBD2. This CDR3 spans 18 amino acids. Germline V lookup: CDR1 SGHNT, CDR2 YYREEE (reference sequence). Trimming removed 1 base from V and 1 base from J; junction bases left unmatched: 10.

V usage is TRBV5-4 and J usage is TRBJ2-7; possibly TRBD1 for D (6 bases). This CDR3 contains 15 residues. The germline V gene encodes CDR1 SGHNT and CDR2 YYREEE (reference sequence). V shed 4 bases and J shed 0 bases, with 14 bases lying between them. In DNA form, the CDR3 reads TGTGCCAGCAGCATCAATCCGACAGGCTCCTACGAGCAGTACTTC. Translation: CASSINPTGSYEQYF.

This rearrangement joins TRBV29-1 to TRBJ2-3, with TRBD2 identical over 9 bases. This CDR3 has 14 residues. Trimming removed 6 bases from V and 2 bases from J; junction bases left unmatched: 6. Per germline, CDR1 SQVTM and CDR2 ANQGSEA. The DNA for the CDR3 is TGCAGCGTCGCCCGCGGGGGGGTCACAGATACGCAGTATTTT. As protein: CSVARGGVTDTQYF.

This chain links TRBV28 with TRBJ2-7, with unresolved D. Germline-derived CDR1 and CDR2 are MDHEN and SYDVKM. Trimming stripped 8 bases from V and 7 bases from J, with 15 bases between. This CDR3 is built from 12 residues. CDR3 nucleotide sequence: TGTGCCAGCTCTCTCGGGTCGGTGGAGCAGTACTTC. Its translation is CASSLGSVEQYF.

This rearrangement joins TRBV19 to TRBJ2-6; 8 nucleotides match TRBD2. J was trimmed by 4 bases and V by 3 bases; bases with no gene match: 5. Germline assignment: CDR1 LNHDA and CDR2 SQIVND (reference sequence). The CDR3 contains 16 residues. The CDR3 bases are TGTGCCAGTAGTATCCCGGGGGGGCTCGGGGCCAACGTCCTGACTTTC. Amino acid sequence: CASSIPGGLGANVLTF.